Listed below are T cell receptor beta chains from one sample, sequenced in a study of T cell changes during pregnancy in multiple sclerosis. Sequenced by immunoSEQ multiplex PCR; TCRdb stores in-frame clones only, minus some. The table lists approximately 49,000 clones, roughly 90% of them singletons. The sample in question was peripheral blood, obtained after pregnancy. Receptors originate from a female donor in good health, enrolled as a control in a pregnancy study. Both conserved end residues are part of each CDR3. The order of the fields is J gene, clone size, V gene, D gene, CDR3 protein, CDR3 DNA. A D gene is named only where the DNA matches it firmly. Not every row has a clone size; where given, it reads once, few, many or a size class.

j_gene: TRBJ2-1
abundance: .
v_gene: TRBV4-3
d_gene: .
CDR3aa: CASSQEPRGNYNEQFF
CDR3nt: TGCGCCAGCAGCCAAGAGCCCAGGGGAAACTACAATGAGCAGTTCTTC

j_gene: TRBJ2-7
abundance: .
v_gene: TRBV6-6
d_gene: TRBD1
CDR3aa: CASSGGQGASYEQYF
CDR3nt: TGTGCCAGCAGTGGGGGACAGGGGGCTTCCTACGAGCAGTACTTC

j_gene: TRBJ1-2
abundance: .
v_gene: TRBV7-9
d_gene: .
CDR3aa: CASSLTGGIYGYTF
CDR3nt: TGTGCCAGCAGCTTAACTGGCGGAATCTATGGCTACACCTTC

j_gene: TRBJ2-7
abundance: few
v_gene: TRBV19
d_gene: .
CDR3aa: CASSASGTRGSQYF
CDR3nt: TGTGCCAGTAGTGCCTCCGGGACAAGGGGGTCCCAGTACTTC

j_gene: TRBJ2-3
abundance: .
v_gene: TRBV5-1
d_gene: TRBD2
CDR3aa: CASSWTGTSGRITDTQYF
CDR3nt: TGCGCCAGCAGCTGGACCGGGACTAGCGGGAGGATAACAGATACGCAGTATTTT

j_gene: TRBJ1-2
abundance: .
v_gene: TRBV5-1
d_gene: TRBD1
CDR3aa: CASSTGQSKNYGYTF
CDR3nt: TGCGCCAGCAGCACGGGACAGTCGAAAAACTATGGCTACACCTTC

j_gene: TRBJ2-3
abundance: .
v_gene: TRBV7-2
d_gene: TRBD2
CDR3aa: CASSPLLGGAGDTQYF
CDR3nt: TGTGCCAGCAGCCCCCTTCTCGGGGGGGCCGGAGATACGCAGTATTTT

j_gene: TRBJ1-5
abundance: .
v_gene: TRBV6-1
d_gene: TRBD1
CDR3aa: CASLKGGQGYQPQHF
CDR3nt: TGTGCCAGCTTAAAGGGGGGACAGGGGTATCAGCCCCAGCATTTT

j_gene: TRBJ2-5
abundance: .
v_gene: TRBV7-6
d_gene: TRBD2
CDR3aa: CASTPFSGGETQYF
CDR3nt: TGTGCCAGCACCCCATTTAGCGGGGGAGAGACCCAGTACTTC

j_gene: TRBJ2-1
abundance: .
v_gene: TRBV5-6
d_gene: .
CDR3aa: CASSFRGRDNEQFF
CDR3nt: TGTGCCAGCAGCTTCAGGGGACGGGACAATGAGCAGTTCTTC

j_gene: TRBJ2-2
abundance: once
v_gene: TRBV5-4
d_gene: TRBD2
CDR3aa: CASSLDGTSAAGELFF
CDR3nt: TGTGCCAGCAGCTTAGACGGGACTAGCGCGGCCGGGGAGCTGTTTTTT

j_gene: TRBJ1-1
abundance: .
v_gene: TRBV5-6
d_gene: TRBD1
CDR3aa: CASSWGTGRSTEAFF
CDR3nt: TGTGCCAGCAGCTGGGGGACAGGGAGAAGCACTGAAGCTTTCTTT

j_gene: TRBJ2-7
abundance: .
v_gene: TRBV6-5
d_gene: .
CDR3aa: CASRNRASLTYEQYF
CDR3nt: TGTGCCAGCAGAAACAGGGCTAGCCTAACCTACGAGCAGTACTTC

j_gene: TRBJ2-2
abundance: .
v_gene: TRBV10-2
d_gene: .
CDR3aa: CASIGSLASISGELFF
CDR3nt: TGCGCCAGCATCGGTTCCTTGGCTAGCATTAGCGGGGAGCTGTTTTTT

j_gene: TRBJ2-1
abundance: .
v_gene: TRBV7-9
d_gene: TRBD2
CDR3aa: CASSLGRTSINNEQFF
CDR3nt: TGTGCCAGCAGCTTAGGAAGGACTAGTATCAACAATGAGCAGTTCTTC

j_gene: TRBJ1-6
abundance: .
v_gene: TRBV5-5
d_gene: .
CDR3aa: CASSLDGVATYNSPLHF
CDR3nt: TGTGCCAGCAGCTTGGACGGGGTGGCGACCTATAATTCACCCCTCCACTTT

j_gene: TRBJ2-7
abundance: .
v_gene: TRBV11-1
d_gene: TRBD1
CDR3aa: CASSTSRGKAYEQYF
CDR3nt: TGTGCCAGCAGCACCTCCAGGGGGAAGGCCTACGAGCAGTACTTC

j_gene: TRBJ1-1
abundance: .
v_gene: TRBV6-5
d_gene: .
CDR3aa: CASSRRQFEAFF
CDR3nt: TGTGCCAGCAGTCGTCGACAGTTTGAAGCTTTCTTT

j_gene: TRBJ2-2
abundance: .
v_gene: TRBV10-3
d_gene: .
CDR3aa: CAISESTMQGTGELFF
CDR3nt: TGTGCCATCAGTGAGTCGACTATGCAGGGGACCGGGGAGCTGTTTTTT

j_gene: TRBJ2-2
abundance: .
v_gene: TRBV7-7
d_gene: .
CDR3aa: CASSRDTGELFF
CDR3nt: TGTGCCAGCAGCCGGGACACCGGGGAGCTGTTTTTT

j_gene: TRBJ2-2
abundance: .
v_gene: TRBV6-1
d_gene: TRBD1
CDR3aa: CASRRTGLGGELFF
CDR3nt: TGTGCCAGCCGGAGGACAGGGTTAGGCGGGGAGCTGTTTTTT

j_gene: TRBJ2-7
abundance: .
v_gene: TRBV14
d_gene: .
CDR3aa: CASSLGSGYEQYF
CDR3nt: TGTGCCAGCAGCCTAGGATCAGGCTACGAGCAGTACTTC

j_gene: TRBJ1-2
abundance: .
v_gene: TRBV5-1
d_gene: TRBD1
CDR3aa: CASSLAGQGGNYGYTF
CDR3nt: TGCGCCAGCAGCTTGGCCGGACAGGGAGGCAACTATGGCTACACCTTC

j_gene: TRBJ1-6
abundance: .
v_gene: TRBV19
d_gene: TRBD1
CDR3aa: CAARTGTNSPLHF
CDR3nt: TGTGCCGCCCGGACAGGGACTAATTCACCCCTCCACTTT

j_gene: TRBJ2-1
abundance: .
v_gene: TRBV7-9
d_gene: TRBD2
CDR3aa: CASSAAGGYNEQFF
CDR3nt: TGTGCCAGCAGTGCGGCGGGGGGCTACAATGAGCAGTTCTTC

j_gene: TRBJ1-1
abundance: .
v_gene: TRBV28
d_gene: .
CDR3aa: CASSSAGQGAEAFF
CDR3nt: TGTGCCAGCAGCTCCGCGGGGCAAGGGGCTGAAGCTTTCTTT

j_gene: TRBJ2-3
abundance: .
v_gene: TRBV7-3
d_gene: .
CDR3aa: CASSPHSRTYTSTDTQYF
CDR3nt: TGTGCCAGCAGCCCCCACTCCCGGACATACACTAGCACAGATACGCAGTATTTT

j_gene: TRBJ2-6
abundance: .
v_gene: TRBV29-1
d_gene: TRBD1
CDR3aa: CSVVDRGSGANVLTF
CDR3nt: TGCAGCGTCGTCGACAGGGGATCAGGGGCCAACGTCCTGACTTTC

j_gene: TRBJ2-7
abundance: .
v_gene: TRBV4-2
d_gene: TRBD2
CDR3aa: CASSQEGLADTSYEQYF
CDR3nt: TGTGCCAGCAGCCAAGAAGGTCTAGCGGATACCTCCTACGAGCAGTACTTC

j_gene: TRBJ1-5
abundance: .
v_gene: TRBV27
d_gene: .
CDR3aa: CASSLFSFSNQPQHF
CDR3nt: TGTGCCAGCAGTTTATTCAGTTTTAGCAATCAGCCCCAGCATTTT

j_gene: TRBJ2-3
abundance: .
v_gene: TRBV25-1
d_gene: .
CDR3aa: CASSFEGELDTQYF
CDR3nt: TGTGCCAGCTCGTTCGAGGGAGAGTTAGATACGCAGTATTTT

j_gene: TRBJ2-3
abundance: .
v_gene: TRBV5-1
d_gene: TRBD2
CDR3aa: CASSGGSLTDTQYF
CDR3nt: TGCGCCAGCAGCGGCGGGAGTCTCACAGATACGCAGTATTTT

j_gene: TRBJ2-3
abundance: .
v_gene: TRBV7-3
d_gene: .
CDR3aa: CASSLSGGDTQYF
CDR3nt: TGTGCCAGCAGCTTATCTGGGGGGGATACGCAGTATTTT

j_gene: TRBJ1-6
abundance: .
v_gene: TRBV5-4
d_gene: .
CDR3aa: CASSLDRANSPLHF
CDR3nt: TGTGCCAGCAGCTTGGACAGGGCGAATTCACCCCTCCACTTT

j_gene: TRBJ2-3
abundance: .
v_gene: TRBV13
d_gene: .
CDR3aa: CASSLRGTPSTDTQYF
CDR3nt: TGTGCCAGCAGCTTACGGGGGACCCCAAGCACAGATACGCAGTATTTT

j_gene: TRBJ1-5
abundance: .
v_gene: TRBV27
d_gene: TRBD1
CDR3aa: CASSFIYRGTNQPQHF
CDR3nt: TGTGCCAGCAGTTTCATATACAGGGGCACCAATCAGCCCCAGCATTTT

j_gene: TRBJ1-2
abundance: .
v_gene: TRBV6-4
d_gene: .
CDR3aa: CASSDQPTNYGYTF
CDR3nt: TGTGCCAGCAGTGACCAACCTACTAACTATGGCTACACCTTC

j_gene: TRBJ2-7
abundance: .
v_gene: TRBV7-9
d_gene: TRBD2
CDR3aa: CASSLPYGGLAVGNEQYF
CDR3nt: TGTGCCAGCAGCTTACCCTATGGAGGACTAGCGGTAGGAAACGAGCAGTACTTC

j_gene: TRBJ2-7
abundance: .
v_gene: TRBV9
d_gene: TRBD1
CDR3aa: CASSVGGQSAREQYF
CDR3nt: TGTGCCAGCAGCGTAGGGGGACAGTCCGCTCGCGAGCAGTACTTC

j_gene: TRBJ2-5
abundance: .
v_gene: TRBV5-1
d_gene: TRBD2
CDR3aa: CASSPHVLAGAGETQYF
CDR3nt: TGCGCCAGCAGCCCCCACGTTCTAGCGGGGGCCGGGGAGACCCAGTACTTC

j_gene: TRBJ2-7
abundance: .
v_gene: TRBV5-1
d_gene: TRBD1
CDR3aa: CASGEGAGEQYF
CDR3nt: TGCGCCAGTGGAGAGGGGGCCGGCGAGCAGTACTTC

j_gene: TRBJ1-1
abundance: .
v_gene: TRBV5-1
d_gene: TRBD1
CDR3aa: CASSKGATEAFF
CDR3nt: TGCGCCAGCTCAAAGGGGGCAACTGAAGCTTTCTTT

j_gene: TRBJ2-2
abundance: .
v_gene: TRBV6-6
d_gene: TRBD2
CDR3aa: CASAGDLTGELFF
CDR3nt: TGTGCCAGCGCGGGAGATTTAACCGGGGAGCTGTTTTTT

j_gene: TRBJ2-6
abundance: .
v_gene: TRBV28
d_gene: .
CDR3aa: CASSLIGGSGANVLTF
CDR3nt: TGTGCCAGCAGTTTGATCGGGGGAAGTGGGGCCAACGTCCTGACTTTC

j_gene: TRBJ2-3
abundance: .
v_gene: TRBV7-8
d_gene: TRBD1
CDR3aa: CASSLGTGADTQYF
CDR3nt: TGTGCCAGCAGCTTAGGAACAGGGGCAGATACGCAGTATTTT

j_gene: TRBJ2-7
abundance: .
v_gene: TRBV27
d_gene: TRBD2
CDR3aa: CASSLSASGDYEQYF
CDR3nt: TGTGCCAGCAGTTTATCGGCTAGCGGAGACTACGAGCAGTACTTC

j_gene: TRBJ2-1
abundance: .
v_gene: TRBV5-1
d_gene: .
CDR3aa: CASSHTTNNEQFF
CDR3nt: TGCGCCAGCAGCCATACTACAAACAATGAGCAGTTCTTC

j_gene: TRBJ1-2
abundance: .
v_gene: TRBV6-1
d_gene: .
CDR3aa: CASASVGFYGYTF
CDR3nt: TGTGCCAGCGCGTCTGTCGGGTTCTATGGCTACACCTTC

j_gene: TRBJ1-2
abundance: .
v_gene: TRBV7-9
d_gene: .
CDR3aa: CASSLTRGTNYGYTF
CDR3nt: TGTGCCAGCAGCTTAACCAGGGGCACTAACTATGGCTACACCTTC

j_gene: TRBJ1-5
abundance: .
v_gene: TRBV5-5
d_gene: TRBD1
CDR3aa: CASSLGGGYQPQHF
CDR3nt: TGTGCCAGCAGCTTGGGAGGGGGCTATCAGCCCCAGCATTTT

j_gene: TRBJ2-7
abundance: once
v_gene: TRBV28
d_gene: .
CDR3aa: CASSTHDKPYEQYF
CDR3nt: TGTGCCAGCAGTACCCACGACAAGCCCTACGAGCAGTACTTC

j_gene: TRBJ2-1
abundance: .
v_gene: TRBV27
d_gene: .
CDR3aa: CASSLWRGHEQFF
CDR3nt: TGTGCCAGCAGTTTGTGGAGGGGGCACGAGCAGTTCTTC

j_gene: TRBJ2-7
abundance: .
v_gene: TRBV18
d_gene: .
CDR3aa: CASSPYRDKGGEQYF
CDR3nt: TGTGCCAGCTCACCATATCGGGACAAAGGGGGCGAGCAGTACTTC

j_gene: TRBJ2-1
abundance: once
v_gene: TRBV6-4
d_gene: .
CDR3aa: CASSDSGLSYNEQFF
CDR3nt: TGTGCCAGCAGTGACTCGGGACTCTCCTACAATGAGCAGTTCTTC

j_gene: TRBJ2-7
abundance: .
v_gene: TRBV30
d_gene: TRBD2
CDR3aa: CARAGGSHEQYF
CDR3nt: TGTGCCCGGGCCGGGGGGTCCCACGAGCAGTACTTC

j_gene: TRBJ2-1
abundance: once
v_gene: TRBV29-1
d_gene: TRBD2
CDR3aa: CSVATSGSVNEQFF
CDR3nt: TGCAGCGTGGCGACTAGCGGGAGTGTGAATGAGCAGTTCTTC

j_gene: TRBJ2-7
abundance: .
v_gene: TRBV11-2
d_gene: TRBD2
CDR3aa: CASSSPSGGPTYEQYF
CDR3nt: TGTGCCAGCAGCTCCCCTAGCGGGGGCCCCACCTACGAGCAGTACTTC

j_gene: TRBJ2-7
abundance: .
v_gene: TRBV5-1
d_gene: TRBD2
CDR3aa: CASSLATGGSPYEQYF
CDR3nt: TGCGCCAGCAGCTTGGCCACGGGGGGAAGCCCGTACGAGCAGTACTTC